One sample yielded the 15 T cell receptor beta chains listed below, sequenced in a study of cytomegalovirus exposure and HLA in healthy donors (dated by TCRdb to 2016 to 2017). Library creation used the immunoSEQ multiplex PCR assay. For the multiplex PCR, a mixture combining 60 forward primers for TCR Vbeta segments and 13 reverse primers for TCR Jbeta segments was used. TCRdb retrieved this table from immuneACCESS and kept in-frame rearrangements only. Not all clones are present; in checked studies, unresolved V genes account for under half, and no reason is known for the remainder. This sample is represented by approximately 97,000 clones; 79% of them were singletons. The ten top clones hold more than 2.5% of the sample. The sequenced sample was PBMCs. These receptors all stem from a male donor in good health and CMV-seropositive.

J is TRBJ2-7 and V is TRBV5-1, with 7 bases that match TRBD1. V gave up 0 bases and J gave up 0 bases; unmatched junction bases: 3. In germline, CDR1 is SGHRS, CDR2 YFSETQ. This CDR3 is 15 amino acids long. The CDR3 reads CASSLGGTASYEQYF. The CDR3 nucleotides are TGCGCCAGCAGCTTGGGAGGGACAGCCTCCTACGAGCAGTACTTC.

This clone was found once. The CDR3 reads CAWSSQDTQYF. In nucleotides, the CDR3 is TGTGCCTGGAGTTCACAAGATACGCAGTATTTT. The rearrangement joins TRBV30 to TRBJ2-3; no reliable D call. The V gene lost 2 bases and the J gene lost 5 bases, with 5 bases spanning the gap. This CDR3 region has 11 residues. Germline V gene lookup returns CDR1 GTSNPN and CDR2 SVGIG (reference sequence).

This chain links TRBV25-1 with TRBJ2-7; 7 bases are shared with TRBD1. Germline V CDR1 and CDR2: MGHDK, SYGVNS. CDR3 length equals 15 residues. Losses at the gene ends were 6 bases for V and 2 bases for J; bases not matched to a gene: 10. The CDR3 region has the DNA TGTGCCAGCAGCCAGACAGGGATCATTACCTACGAGCAGTACTTC. Encoded protein: CASSQTGIITYEQYF.

The chain couples TRBV5-8 to TRBJ2-3; TRBD2 is a possible D gene (7 bases). The germline gives CDR1 SGHTS, CDR2 YDEGEE. This CDR3 spans 16 amino acids. The ends were cut back, 3 bases at V and 6 bases at J, with 20 bases in the middle. The CDR3, as DNA: TGTGCCAGCAGCTGGCGGGGAGGGGGGTCGTCCGATACGCAGTATTTT. It is translated as CASSWRGGGSSDTQYF.

The genes are TRBV20-1 and TRBJ2-1; D unresolved. This CDR3 has 11 residues. Per germline, CDR1 DFQATT and CDR2 SNEGSKA (reference sequence). Trimming stripped 1 base from V and 9 bases from J, with 7 bases between. CDR3 residues: CSARALSEQFF. DNA for the CDR3: TGCAGTGCTAGAGCTCTATCTGAGCAGTTCTTC.

The chain links TRBV9 to TRBJ1-5, with 7 bases that match TRBD1. The CDR3 runs to 18 residues. J gave up 3 bases and V 0 bases, and 12 bases lay outside the gene matches. CDR1 is SGDLS and CDR2 is YYNGEE in the germline V gene. The CDR3 sequence: CASSVEEADRAPNQPQHF. The DNA for the CDR3 is TGTGCCAGCAGCGTAGAGGAGGCCGACAGGGCCCCCAATCAGCCCCAGCATTTT.

This sequence joins TRBV6-1 and TRBJ2-3; 9 positions agree with TRBD1. This CDR3 comprises 16 residues. Trimming removed 4 bases from V and 1 base from J; junction bases left unmatched: 6. Germline V gene sequence: CDR1 MNHNS, CDR2 SASEGT. CDR3 in DNA: TGTGCCAGCAGTGCGCTGGGACAGGGTGGCACAGATACGCAGTATTTT. Translated: CASSALGQGGTDTQYF.

The chain recombines TRBV5-6 with TRBJ1-1; unclear D gene. The V gene's germline CDR1 is SGHDT and CDR2 YYEEEE. The CDR3 contains 13 residues. V was shortened by 0 bases and J by 6 bases, with 9 bases between the two germline ends. CDR3 bases: TGTGCCAGCAGCTTGGTTCCAGGTGCTGAAGCTTTCTTT. This gives the protein CASSLVPGAEAFF. Looking up the rest from reference TRBV5-6 and TRBJ1-1 gives the full variable domain: DAGVTQSPTHLIKTRGQQVTLRCSPKSGHDTVSWYQQALGQGPQFIFQYYEEEERQRGNFPDRFSGHQFPNYSSELNVNALLLGDSALYLCASSLVPGAEAFFGQGTRLTVV.

The V gene is TRBV27, the J gene TRBJ1-6; D possibly corresponds to TRBD1 (5 bases). CDR1 MNHEY and CDR2 SMNVEV come from the germline V gene (reference sequence). This CDR3 is 12 amino acids long. V gave up 8 bases and J gave up 17 bases, with 19 bases separating them. The CDR3 protein is CASRTPGGAIHF. DNA of the CDR3: TGTGCCAGCCGGACCCCGGGAGGGGCCATCCACTTT.

This chain uses TRBV4-3 with TRBJ1-5, with D unclear. CDR3 length: 15 amino acids. Germline V gene lookup returns CDR1 LGHNA and CDR2 YSLEER. Trimming removed 0 bases at V and 6 bases at J, with 12 bases between. The DNA for the CDR3 is TGCGCCAGCAGCCAAGAATTTGCAGGTTTTCAGCCCCAGCATTTT. This gives the protein CASSQEFAGFQPQHF.

The chain combines TRBV6-5 with TRBJ1-1, with TRBD1 identical over 7 bases. The ends lost 6 bases at V and 3 bases at J; junction bases unmatched: 1. The germline V gene encodes CDR1 MNHEY and CDR2 SVGAGI. This CDR3 spans 12 amino acids. CDR3 DNA: TGTGCCAGCAGCACAGGGGACACTGAAGCTTTCTTT. Residues: CASSTGDTEAFF.

The gene calls are TRBV4-2 and TRBJ2-7, with 9 bases aligning to TRBD2. Losses at the gene ends were 3 bases for V and 2 bases for J; bases not matched to a gene: 8. The CDR3 extends over 16 amino acids. Looked up from germline, CDR1 is LGHNA and CDR2 is YNFKEQ. The chain's CDR3 is CASSHGPAGGTYEQYF. The CDR3 DNA reads TGTGCCAGCAGCCATGGTCCGGCGGGGGGGACCTACGAGCAGTACTTC.

The chain uses TRBV9 and TRBJ2-2; 9 bases are a match to TRBD2. The J segment lost 5 bases and the V segment lost 7 bases, leaving 6 bases of the junction unmatched. The CDR3 contains 14 residues. Germline loops: CDR1 SGDLS, CDR2 YYNGEE. This CDR3 is CASRQRGETGELFF. In DNA, the CDR3 is TGTGCCAGCCGACAGCGGGGGGAGACCGGGGAGCTGTTTTTT.

V is TRBV9 and J is TRBJ1-1, with 11 bases identical to TRBD1. Germline V gives CDR1 SGDLS, CDR2 YYNGEE. The V gene end was trimmed by 4 bases and the J gene end by 5 bases; junction bases not matched to a gene: 10. CDR3 length equals 16 residues. CDR3 loop: CASSPRTGGVGTEAFF. The CDR3 nucleotides read TGTGCCAGCAGCCCAAGGACAGGGGGCGTGGGAACTGAAGCTTTCTTT.

The chain is built from TRBV18 and TRBJ2-7; 7 bases match TRBD1. The germline V gene encodes CDR1 KGHSH and CDR2 LQKENI. The CDR3 has 13 residues. J gave up 7 bases and V 4 bases, and 7 bases lay outside the gene matches. The CDR3 nucleotides read TGTGCCAGCTCACGAGAGGGACAGCTGGAGCAGTACTTC. It specifies CASSREGQLEQYF.